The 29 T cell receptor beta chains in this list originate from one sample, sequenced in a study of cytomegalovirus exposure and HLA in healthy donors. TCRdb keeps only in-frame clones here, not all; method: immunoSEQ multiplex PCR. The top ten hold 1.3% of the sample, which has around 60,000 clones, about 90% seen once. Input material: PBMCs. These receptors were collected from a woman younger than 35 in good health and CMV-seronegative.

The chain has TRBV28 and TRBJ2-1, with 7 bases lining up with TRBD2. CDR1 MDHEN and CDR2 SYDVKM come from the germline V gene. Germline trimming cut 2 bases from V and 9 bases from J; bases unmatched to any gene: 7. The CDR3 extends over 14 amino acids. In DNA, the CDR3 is TGTGCCAGCAGTTTAGCGGGAGACCTACTTGAGCAGTTCTTC. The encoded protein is CASSLAGDLLEQFF.

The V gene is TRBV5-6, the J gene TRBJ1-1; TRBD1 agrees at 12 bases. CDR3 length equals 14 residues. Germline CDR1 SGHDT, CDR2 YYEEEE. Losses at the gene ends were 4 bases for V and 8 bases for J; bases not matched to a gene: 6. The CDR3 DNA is TGTGCCAGCAGCCCGCCGGGACAGGGGGCAGAAGCTTTCTTT. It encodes CASSPPGQGAEAFF.

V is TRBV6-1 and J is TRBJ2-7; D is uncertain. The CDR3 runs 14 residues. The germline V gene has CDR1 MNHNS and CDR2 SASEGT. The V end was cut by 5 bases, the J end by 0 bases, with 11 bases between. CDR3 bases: TGTGCCAGCAGTTATCGCGCGTCCTCCTACGAGCAGTACTTC. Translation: CASSYRASSYEQYF.

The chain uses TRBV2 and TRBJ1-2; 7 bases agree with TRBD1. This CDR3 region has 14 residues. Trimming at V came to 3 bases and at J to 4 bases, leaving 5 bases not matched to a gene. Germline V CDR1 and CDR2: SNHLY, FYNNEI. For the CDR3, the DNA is TGTGCCAGCAGTGACCAGGGGGGTAGCTATGGCTACACCTTC. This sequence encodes CASSDQGGSYGYTF.

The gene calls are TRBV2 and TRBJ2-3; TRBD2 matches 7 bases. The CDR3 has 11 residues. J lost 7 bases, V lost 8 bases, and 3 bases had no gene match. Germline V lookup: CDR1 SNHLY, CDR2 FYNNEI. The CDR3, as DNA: TGTGCCAGCGGGGAGGGTTATACGCAGTATTTT. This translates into CASGEGYTQYF.

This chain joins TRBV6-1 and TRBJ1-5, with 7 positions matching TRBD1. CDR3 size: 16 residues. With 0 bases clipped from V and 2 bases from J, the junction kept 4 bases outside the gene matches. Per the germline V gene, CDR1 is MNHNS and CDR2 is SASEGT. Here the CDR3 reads CASSEAGGSGNQPQHF. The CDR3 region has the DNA TGTGCCAGCAGTGAAGCAGGGGGCTCTGGCAATCAGCCCCAGCATTTT.

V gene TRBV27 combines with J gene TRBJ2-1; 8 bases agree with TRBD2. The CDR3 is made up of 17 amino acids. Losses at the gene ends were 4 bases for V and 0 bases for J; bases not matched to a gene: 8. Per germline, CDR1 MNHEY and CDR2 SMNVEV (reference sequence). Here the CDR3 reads CASSSPSGQSSYNEQFF. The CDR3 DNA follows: TGTGCCAGCAGTTCCCCTAGCGGGCAGAGCTCCTACAATGAGCAGTTCTTC.

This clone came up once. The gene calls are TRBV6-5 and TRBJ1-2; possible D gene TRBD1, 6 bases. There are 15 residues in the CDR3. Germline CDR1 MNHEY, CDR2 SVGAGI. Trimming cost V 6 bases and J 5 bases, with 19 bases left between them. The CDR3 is CASRPRQAQDYGYTF. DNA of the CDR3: TGTGCCAGCAGACCCAGACAGGCGCAGGATTATGGCTACACCTTC.

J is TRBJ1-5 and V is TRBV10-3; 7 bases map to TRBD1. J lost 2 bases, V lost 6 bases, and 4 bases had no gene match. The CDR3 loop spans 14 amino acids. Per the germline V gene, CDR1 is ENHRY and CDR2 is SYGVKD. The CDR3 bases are TGTGCCATCAGCTCCGGGACAGGCAATCAGCCCCAGCATTTT. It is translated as CAISSGTGNQPQHF.

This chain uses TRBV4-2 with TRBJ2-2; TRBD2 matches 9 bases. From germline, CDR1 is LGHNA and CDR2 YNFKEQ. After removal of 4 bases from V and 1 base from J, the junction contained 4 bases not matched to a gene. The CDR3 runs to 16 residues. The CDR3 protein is CASSRELAGNTGELFF. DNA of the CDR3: TGTGCCAGCAGCCGGGAACTAGCGGGGAACACCGGGGAGCTGTTTTTT.

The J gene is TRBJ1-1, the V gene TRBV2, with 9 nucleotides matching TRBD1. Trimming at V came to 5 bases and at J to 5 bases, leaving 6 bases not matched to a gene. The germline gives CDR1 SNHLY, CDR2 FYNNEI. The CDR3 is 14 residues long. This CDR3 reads CASSPGTGITEAFF. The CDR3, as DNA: TGTGCCAGCAGTCCCGGGACAGGGATAACTGAAGCTTTCTTT.

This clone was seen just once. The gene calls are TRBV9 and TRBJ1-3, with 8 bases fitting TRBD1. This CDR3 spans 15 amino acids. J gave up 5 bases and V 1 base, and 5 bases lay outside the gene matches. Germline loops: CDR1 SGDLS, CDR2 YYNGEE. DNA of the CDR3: TGTGCCAGCAGCGTAAGCACAGGGGGTAGAAACACCATATATTTT. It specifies CASSVSTGGRNTIYF.

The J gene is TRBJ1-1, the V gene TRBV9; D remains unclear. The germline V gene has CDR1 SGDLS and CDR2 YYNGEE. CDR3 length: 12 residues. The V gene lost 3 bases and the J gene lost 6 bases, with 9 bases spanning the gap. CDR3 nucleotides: TGTGCCAGCAGCGGACTCGCTCCTGAAGCTTTCTTT. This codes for CASSGLAPEAFF.

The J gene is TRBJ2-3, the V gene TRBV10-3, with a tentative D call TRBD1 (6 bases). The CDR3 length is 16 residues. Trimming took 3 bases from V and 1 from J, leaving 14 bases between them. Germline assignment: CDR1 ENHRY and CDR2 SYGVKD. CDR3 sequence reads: CAISDGQSGGTDTQYF. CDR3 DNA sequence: TGTGCCATCAGTGACGGACAGTCCGGGGGCACAGATACGCAGTATTTT.

CDR3 sequence: CASRSGENTEAFF. The CDR3 DNA follows: TGTGCCAGCAGATCCGGGGAGAACACTGAAGCTTTCTTT. J is TRBJ1-1 and V is TRBV6-5; D unresolved. V dropped 6 bases and J dropped 1 base, with 9 bases sitting between them. The CDR3 spans 13 residues. In germline, CDR1 is MNHEY, CDR2 SVGAGI.

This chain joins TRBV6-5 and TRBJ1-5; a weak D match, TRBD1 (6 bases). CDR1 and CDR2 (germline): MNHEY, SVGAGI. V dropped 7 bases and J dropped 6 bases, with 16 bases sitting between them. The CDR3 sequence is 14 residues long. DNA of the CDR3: TGTGCCAGCACCAAAAGGGGGTCGGGTCAGCCCCAGCATTTT. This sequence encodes CASTKRGSGQPQHF.

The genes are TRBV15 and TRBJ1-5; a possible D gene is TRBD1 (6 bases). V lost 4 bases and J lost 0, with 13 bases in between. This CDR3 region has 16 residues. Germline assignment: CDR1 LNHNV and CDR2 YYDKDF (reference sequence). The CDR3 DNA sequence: TGTGCCACCAGCAACGTAGGGGGTCATAGCAATCAGCCCCAGCATTTT. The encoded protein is CATSNVGGHSNQPQHF. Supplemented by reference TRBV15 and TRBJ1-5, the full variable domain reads DAMVIQNPRYQVTQFGKPVTLSCSQTLNHNVMYWYQQKSSQAPKLLFHYYDKDFNNEADTPDNFQSRRPNTSFCFLDIRSPGLGDTAMYLCATSNVGGHSNQPQHFGDGTRLSIL.

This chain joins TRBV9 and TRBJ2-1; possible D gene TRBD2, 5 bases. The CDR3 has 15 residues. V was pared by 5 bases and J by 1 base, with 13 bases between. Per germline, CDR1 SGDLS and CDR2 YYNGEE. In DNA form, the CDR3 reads TGTGCCAGCAGTGTTGCGGGTTTATCCTACAATGAGCAGTTCTTC. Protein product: CASSVAGLSYNEQFF.

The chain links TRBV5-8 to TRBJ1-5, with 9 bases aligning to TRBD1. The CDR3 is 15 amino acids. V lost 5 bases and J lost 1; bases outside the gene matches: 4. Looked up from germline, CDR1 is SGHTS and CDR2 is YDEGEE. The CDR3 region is CASSSGQGSNQPQHF. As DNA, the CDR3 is TGTGCCAGCAGTTCGGGACAGGGAAGCAATCAGCCCCAGCATTTT.

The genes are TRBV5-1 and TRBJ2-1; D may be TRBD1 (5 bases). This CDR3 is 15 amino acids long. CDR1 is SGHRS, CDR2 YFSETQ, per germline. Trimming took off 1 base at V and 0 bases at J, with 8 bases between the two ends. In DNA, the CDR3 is TGCGCCAGCAGCTTGATAGACAGCTCCTACAATGAGCAGTTCTTC. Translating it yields CASSLIDSSYNEQFF.

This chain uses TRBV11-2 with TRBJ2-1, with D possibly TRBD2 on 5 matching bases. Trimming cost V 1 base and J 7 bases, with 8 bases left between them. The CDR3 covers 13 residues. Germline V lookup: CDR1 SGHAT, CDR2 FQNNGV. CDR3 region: CASSLGGWNEQFF. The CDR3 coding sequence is TGTGCCAGCAGCTTAGGAGGGTGGAATGAGCAGTTCTTC.

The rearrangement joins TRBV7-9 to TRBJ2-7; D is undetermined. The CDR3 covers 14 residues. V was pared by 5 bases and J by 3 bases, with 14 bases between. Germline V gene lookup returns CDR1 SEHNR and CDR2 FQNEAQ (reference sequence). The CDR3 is CASSLNSLNYEQYF. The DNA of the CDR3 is TGTGCCAGCAGCCTTAACTCCCTCAACTACGAGCAGTACTTC.

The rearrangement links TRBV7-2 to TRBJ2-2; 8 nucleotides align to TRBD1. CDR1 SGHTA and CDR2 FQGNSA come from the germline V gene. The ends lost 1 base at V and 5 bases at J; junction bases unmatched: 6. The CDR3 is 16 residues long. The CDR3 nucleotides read TGTGCCAGCAGCTTAGGGGCAGGGGGCTGGACCGGGGAGCTGTTTTTT. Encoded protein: CASSLGAGGWTGELFF. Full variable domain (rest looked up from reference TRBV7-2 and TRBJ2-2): GAGVSQSPSNKVTEKGKDVELRCDPISGHTALYWYRQSLGQGLEFLIYFQGNSAPDKSGLPSDRFSAERTGGSVSTLTIQRTQQEDSAVYLCASSLGAGGWTGELFFGEGSRLTVL.

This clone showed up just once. CDR3 DNA: TGTGCCACCAGCAGAGCGACAGGGAGAAGCTCTGGAAACACCATATATTTT. It encodes CATSRATGRSSGNTIYF. The rearrangement links TRBV15 to TRBJ1-3; 7 bases are a match to TRBD1. The CDR3 is 17 amino acids. Germline CDR1 is LNHNV and CDR2 is YYDKDF (reference sequence). Trimming at V came to 1 base and at J to 0 bases, leaving 6 bases not matched to a gene.

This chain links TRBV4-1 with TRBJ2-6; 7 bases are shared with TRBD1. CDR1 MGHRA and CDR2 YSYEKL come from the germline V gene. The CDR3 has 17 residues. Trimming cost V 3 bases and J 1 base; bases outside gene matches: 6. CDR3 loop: CASSHRQGQSGANVLTF. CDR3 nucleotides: TGCGCCAGCAGCCACAGACAGGGTCAATCTGGGGCCAACGTCCTGACTTTC.

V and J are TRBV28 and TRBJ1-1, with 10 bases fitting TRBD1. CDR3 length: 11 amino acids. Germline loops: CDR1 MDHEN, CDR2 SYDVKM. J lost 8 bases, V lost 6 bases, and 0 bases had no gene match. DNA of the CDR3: TGTGCCAGCAGGACAGGGGGCGAAGCTTTCTTT. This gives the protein CASRTGGEAFF.

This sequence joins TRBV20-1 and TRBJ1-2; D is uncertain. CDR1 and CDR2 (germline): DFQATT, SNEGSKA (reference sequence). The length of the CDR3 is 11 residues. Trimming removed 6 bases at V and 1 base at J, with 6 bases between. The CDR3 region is CSAKHNYGYTF. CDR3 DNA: TGCAGTGCCAAACATAACTATGGCTACACCTTC.

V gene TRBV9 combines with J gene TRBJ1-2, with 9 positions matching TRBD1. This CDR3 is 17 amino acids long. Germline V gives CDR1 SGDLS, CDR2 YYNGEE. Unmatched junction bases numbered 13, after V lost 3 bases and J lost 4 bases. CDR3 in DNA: TGTGCCAGCAGCGCAGGGACAGGGTTTCCAGGGAGCTATGGCTACACCTTC. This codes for CASSAGTGFPGSYGYTF. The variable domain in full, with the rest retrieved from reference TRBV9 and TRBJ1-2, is DSGVTQTPKHLITATGQRVTLRCSPRSGDLSVYWYQQSLDQGLQFLIQYYNGEERAKGNILERFSAQQFPDLHSELNLSSLELGDSALYFCASSAGTGFPGSYGYTFGSGTRLTVV.

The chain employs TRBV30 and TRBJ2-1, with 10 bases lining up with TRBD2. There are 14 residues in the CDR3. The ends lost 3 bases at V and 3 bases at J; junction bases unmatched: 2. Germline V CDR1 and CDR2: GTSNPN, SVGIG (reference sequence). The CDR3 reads CAWRSSGSYNEQFF. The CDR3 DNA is TGTGCCTGGAGATCTAGCGGGAGCTACAATGAGCAGTTCTTC.